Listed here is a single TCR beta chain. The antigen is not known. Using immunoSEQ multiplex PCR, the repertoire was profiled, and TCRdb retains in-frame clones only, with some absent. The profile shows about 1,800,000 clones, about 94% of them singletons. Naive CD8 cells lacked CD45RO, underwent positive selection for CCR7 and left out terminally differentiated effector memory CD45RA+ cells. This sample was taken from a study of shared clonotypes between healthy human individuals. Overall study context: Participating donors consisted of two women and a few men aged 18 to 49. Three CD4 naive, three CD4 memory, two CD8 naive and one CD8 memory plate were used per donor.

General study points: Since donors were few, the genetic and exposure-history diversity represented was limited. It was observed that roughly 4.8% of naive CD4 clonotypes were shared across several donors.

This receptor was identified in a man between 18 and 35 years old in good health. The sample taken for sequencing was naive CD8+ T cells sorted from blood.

CDR3 sequence: CASSSLENPNTEAFF. In nucleotides, the CDR3 is TGTGCCAGTAGTTCCCTCGAGAATCCGAACACTGAAGCTTTCTTT. This chain uses TRBV19 with TRBJ1-1, with D unclear. V gave up 5 bases and J gave up 1 base, with 14 bases separating them. Per the germline V gene, CDR1 is LNHDA and CDR2 is SQIVND (reference sequence). The CDR3 spans 15 residues.